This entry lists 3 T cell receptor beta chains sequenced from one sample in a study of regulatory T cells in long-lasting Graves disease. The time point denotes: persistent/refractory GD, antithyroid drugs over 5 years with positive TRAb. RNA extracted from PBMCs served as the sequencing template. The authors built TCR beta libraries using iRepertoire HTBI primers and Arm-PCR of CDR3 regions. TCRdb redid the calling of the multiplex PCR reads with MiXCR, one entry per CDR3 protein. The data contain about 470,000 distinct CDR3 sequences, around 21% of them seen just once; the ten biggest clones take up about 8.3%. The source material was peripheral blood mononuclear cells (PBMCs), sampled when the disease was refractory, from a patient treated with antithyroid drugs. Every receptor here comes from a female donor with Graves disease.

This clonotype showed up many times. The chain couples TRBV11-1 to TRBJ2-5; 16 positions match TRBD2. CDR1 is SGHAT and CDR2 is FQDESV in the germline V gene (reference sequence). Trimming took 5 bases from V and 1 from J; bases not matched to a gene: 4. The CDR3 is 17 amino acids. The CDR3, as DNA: TGTGCCAGCAGCAGCGGGACTAGCGGGAGGGCCCAAGAGACCCAGTACTTC. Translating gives CASSSGTSGRAQETQYF.

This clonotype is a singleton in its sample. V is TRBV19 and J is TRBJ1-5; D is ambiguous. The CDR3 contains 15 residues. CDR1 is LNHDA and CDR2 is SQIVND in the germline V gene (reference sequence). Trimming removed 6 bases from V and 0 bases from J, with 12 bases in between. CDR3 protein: CASSGLGVSNQPQHF. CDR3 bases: TGTGCCAGTAGCGGGCTAGGAGTTAGCAATCAGCCCCAGCATTTT.

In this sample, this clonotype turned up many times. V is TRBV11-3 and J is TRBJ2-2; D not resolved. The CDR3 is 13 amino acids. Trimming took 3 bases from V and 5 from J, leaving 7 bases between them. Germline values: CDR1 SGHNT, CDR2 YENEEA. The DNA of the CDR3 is TGTGCCAGCAGCTTCACACCTACCGGGGAGCTGTTTTTT. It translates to CASSFTPTGELFF.